The source of this T cell receptor (beta chain) is a study of CD8 T cells in Susac syndrome. A quantity of roughly 0.5 to 1 ug RNA underwent reverse transcription using random hexamers. TCRdb re-called the immunoSEQ multiplex PCR reads with MiXCR, one entry per CDR3 protein. The table lists over 150,000 distinct CDR3 sequences, 90% to 96% of them singletons. Germline assignment: CDR1 MDHEN and CDR2 SYDVKM. This CDR3 comprises 12 residues. Trimming removed 7 bases from V and 3 bases from J, with 9 bases in between. The V and J genes are TRBV28 and TRBJ1-2; TRBD1 is a possible D gene (6 bases). The sequenced sample was CD4+ T cells from PBMCs. The source is a human donor with Susac syndrome. DNA of the CDR3: TGTGCCAGCACGGGGGCTGACTATGGCTACACCTTC. This codes for CASTGADYGYTF.